These T cell receptor beta chains were read from a single sample in a study of CD8+CD57+ T cells in acquired aplastic anemia. TCRdb analysed the reads with MiXCR anew, one entry per CDR3 protein. The sample lists about 170,000 distinct CDR3 sequences; 55% to 70% were seen once. Material for sequencing was sorted CD4+, CD8+, or CD8+CD57+ T cells (not recorded which) from PBMCs. The source is a human donor in good health. Both conserved end residues are part of each CDR3. The D gene is left open where the match is weak. Not all rows give a size; the values are once, few, many and, for expanded clones, a class.

d_gene	abundance	v_gene	j_gene	CDR3nt	CDR3aa
NA	NA	TRBV7-9	TRBJ1-4	TGTGCCAGCAGCTTTCATCAAGAGGGTGAAAAACTGTTTTTT	CASSFHQEGEKLFF
NA	few	TRBV24-1	TRBJ1-4	TGTGCCACCAGTGAGGGATCCGCAACTAATGAAAAACTGTTTTTT	CATSEGSATNEKLFF
TRBD2	NA	TRBV2	TRBJ2-7	TGTGCCAGCAGTGAGAGCACTAGCGGGAGTTGGACCTACGAGCAGTACTTC	CASSESTSGSWTYEQYF
NA	NA	TRBV29-1	TRBJ1-1	TGCAGCGTTGCCCCCGCCTTCCGGACTGAAGCTTTCTTT	CSVAPAFRTEAFF
TRBD1	NA	TRBV5-1	TRBJ2-7	TGTGCCAGCAGCCAGGGACAGTCATCCTACGAGCAGTACTTC	CASSQGQSSYEQYF
NA	NA	TRBV7-2	TRBJ2-5	TGTGCCAGCAGTCGAATAGAGGGGGGGGAGACCCAGTACTTC	CASSRIEGGETQYF
NA	many	TRBV6-6	TRBJ2-2	TGTGCCAGCAGTTACTTGGGACCTGCTGCCGGGGAGCTGTTTTTT	CASSYLGPAAGELFF
TRBD1	NA	TRBV10-3	TRBJ2-3	TGTGCCATCAGTGGTTCGGACAGGGGGGTGCCAGATACGCAGTATTTT	CAISGSDRGVPDTQYF
NA	few	TRBV20-1	TRBJ1-5	TGCAGTGCCAACAGGGTAGTCGATCAGCCCCAGCATTTT	CSANRVVDQPQHF
NA	few	TRBV7-2	TRBJ2-5	TGTGCCAGCAGCCCCGGCTGGGAGACCCAGTACTTC	CASSPGWETQYF
NA	many	TRBV19	TRBJ2-5	TGTGCCAGTACCCCATACGCGGCTAGCGATCCCTCGGGCCAAGAGACCCAGTACTTC	CASTPYAASDPSGQETQYF
NA	many	TRBV13	TRBJ2-7	TGTGCCAGCAGCTTAGATTCCGGGAACGAGCAGTACTTC	CASSLDSGNEQYF
TRBD2	few	TRBV7-2	TRBJ2-3	TGTGCCAGCAGCTTGGTCAGCGGGGGCACAGATACGCAGTATTTT	CASSLVSGGTDTQYF
TRBD1	many	TRBV7-6	TRBJ1-1	TGTGCCAGCAGCTACTTACAGGGGGCGCGAACTGAAGCTTTCTTT	CASSYLQGARTEAFF
NA	NA	TRBV2	TRBJ2-7	TGTGCCAGCGGACTGACCTACGAGCAGTACTTC	CASGLTYEQYF
TRBD2	NA	TRBV10-3	TRBJ2-1	TGTGCCATCAGTAAGCGGGAGGGCCAGAATGAGCAGTTCTTC	CAISKREGQNEQFF
NA	NA	TRBV19	TRBJ2-7	TGTGCCAGTAGTCGGGACGAACGTGCGTACGAGCAGTACTTC	CASSRDERAYEQYF
NA	NA	TRBV7-3	TRBJ1-2	TGTGCCAGCGACGAGGGCAGGGTCGGTGGCGGCTACACCTTC	CASDEGRVGGGYTF
NA	NA	TRBV20-1	TRBJ2-2	TGCAGTGCTAGTCGGGCCGGGGAGCTGTTTTTT	CSASRAGELFF
NA	NA	TRBV2	TRBJ1-5	TGTGCCAGCAGTGGAGGTTGGGGCAGGGAACCCCAGCATTTT	CASSGGWGREPQHF
NA	many	TRBV15	TRBJ1-1	TGTGCCACCAGCAGAGATTCGACGGGAACTGAAGCTTTCTTT	CATSRDSTGTEAFF
NA	NA	TRBV2	TRBJ2-5	TGTGCCAGCAGTGAAGTAGAGACCCAGTACTTC	CASSEVETQYF
TRBD2	NA	TRBV2	TRBJ2-3	TGTGCCCGAAGACTAGCGGGGGGGTATACGCAGTATTTT	CARRLAGGYTQYF
NA	NA	TRBV10-3	TRBJ2-2	TGTGCGGCCGCAAACACCGGGGAGCTGTTTTTT	CAAANTGELFF
NA	NA	TRBV7-9	TRBJ1-2	TGTGCCAGCAGCTTGGCCCGTGAAAGGCGTTATGGCTACACCTTC	CASSLARERRYGYTF
NA	many	TRBV6-6	TRBJ2-7	TGTGCCAGCAGAACCGGGACGGGGACCTACGAGCAGTACTTC	CASRTGTGTYEQYF
NA	few	TRBV6-2/TRBV6-3	TRBJ2-7	TGTGCCAGCAGTTACTGGGGGGAAGCCTACGAGCAGTACTTC	CASSYWGEAYEQYF
NA	NA	TRBV10-3	TRBJ2-7	TGTGCCATCAGTGAGTCTCCATACGAGCAGTACTTC	CAISESPYEQYF
NA	NA	TRBV9	TRBJ2-7	TGTGCCAGCAGCCCCCGCCAGGTCCCCTACGAGCAGTACTTC	CASSPRQVPYEQYF
NA	NA	TRBV9	TRBJ1-1	TGTGCCAGCGGAGGGAACGGGGGAGCTTTCTTT	CASGGNGGAFF
NA	NA	TRBV19	TRBJ2-7	TGTGCCAGTAGTTCGGTGGGAGCCTACGAGCAGTACTTC	CASSSVGAYEQYF
NA	NA	TRBV12-5	TRBJ2-3	TGTGCCAGTACTAGCAGCAGCAATACGCAGTATTTT	CASTSSSNTQYF
NA	NA	TRBV7-8	TRBJ2-7	TGTGCCAGCAGCTTAGCATTCGGCGAGCAGTACTTC	CASSLAFGEQYF
NA	once	TRBV15	TRBJ2-7	TGTGCCACCAGCCCCCATAGCTCCTACGAGCAGTACTTC	CATSPHSSYEQYF
TRBD1	NA	TRBV29-1	TRBJ1-2	TGCAGCGTGACGACAGGGTTTGCCTATGGCTACACCTTC	CSVTTGFAYGYTF
TRBD1	few	TRBV12-3/TRBV12-4	TRBJ2-7	TGTGCCAGCAGAACACAACAGGGGGTGAGCTCCTACGAGCAGTACTTC	CASRTQQGVSSYEQYF